The entry below gives a single T cell receptor beta chain sequence along with its context. These data originate in a study of blood T cell repertoires in COVID-19. Study-wide context: There were acute and convalescent COVID-19 samples, and they came from the United States, Italy and Spain.

How the authors handled the data: Amplification of reference gene primers was used by the study to estimate nucleated cell counts. Data came from immunoSEQ multiplex PCR; TCRdb stores just in-frame clones and leaves some out. V and J calls and clone size are those listed in that table; D and trimming were worked out from the DNA. Of about 140,000 clones listed, around 90% are singletons. Germline lookup yields CDR1 KGHSH and CDR2 LQKENI. This CDR3 has 17 residues. V was pared by 5 bases and J by 9 bases, with 17 bases of the junction left unmatched. One Seattle source followed patients from active infection through their disease course.

The material sequenced was peripheral blood. This chain joins TRBV18 and TRBJ2-1; 9 nucleotides agree with TRBD2. This receptor was identified in a human donor with COVID-19, enrolled during active disease. The donor label of this sample is uncertain. Here the CDR3 reads CASSGVIAGALWAEQFF. The CDR3 DNA reads TGTGCCAGCTCAGGGGTTATAGCGGGGGCCCTCTGGGCTGAGCAGTTCTTC.